Listed here are 7 T cell receptor beta chains from one sample, sequenced in a study of tumor-infiltrating lymphocytes in primary liver carcinoma. Extraction of RNA together with DNA used about 17-34 mg of unsorted bulk tissue. Starting from roughly 0.5 ug of total RNA, TCR beta cDNA was produced with a primer in the constant region. Library construction for TCR beta comprised three nested multiplex PCR rounds performed with slightly modified ARM-PCR. PCR rounds one and two used TRBV1-TRBV30 forward primers with a C-beta reverse primer for around 10 cycles each. TCRdb fed the multiplex PCR reads into MiXCR, producing one record per CDR3 protein. This table has tens of thousands of distinct CDR3 sequences, roughly 74% appearing once. Source material: tumor-adjacent normal liver tissue. The receptors originated from a man aged 40-49 years with primary liver carcinoma and hepatitis B virus infection.

Remarks on this clonotype: One end of the junction fails to match germline, which may point to a read error. The genes are TRBV5-1 and TRBJ1-4; TRBD1 matches 7 bases. Germline V gene sequence: CDR1 SGHRS, CDR2 YFSETQ. The CDR3 is made up of 14 amino acids. The CDR3 nucleotides are TGCACCAGCATCGAGGGACAGAGGAATGAAAAACTGTTTTTT. The encoded protein is CTSIEGQRNEKLFF. Together with reference TRBV5-1 and TRBJ1-4, the CDR3 gives the full variable domain: KAGVTQTPRYLIKTRGQQVTLSCSPISGHRSVSWYQQTPGQGLQFLFEYFSETQRNKGNFPGRFSGRQFSNSRSEMNVSTLELGDSALYLCTSIEGQRNEKLFFGSGTQLSVL.

This clonotype showed up just a few times. This chain joins TRBV29-1 and TRBJ1-4; 10 nucleotides line up with TRBD1. Looked up from germline, CDR1 is SQVTM and CDR2 is ANQGSEA. The CDR3 totals 13 residues. Here the CDR3 DNA reads TGCAATGTTCGGGGACAGGGGAATGAAAAACTGTTTTTT. It encodes CNVRGQGNEKLFF. The full variable domain, with the rest looked up from reference TRBV29-1 and TRBJ1-4, is SAVISQKPSRDICQRGTSLTIQCQVDSQVTMMFWYRQQPGQSLTLIATANQGSEATYESGFVIDKFPISRPNLTFSTLTVSNMSPEDSSIYLCNVRGQGNEKLFFGSGTQLSVL.

Points on this clonotype: The junction differs from germline at one of its ends, possibly a read error. CDR3 DNA sequence: TGCGCCAGCAGCCCGCCGGACAAGCTCTCCTACGAGCAGTATTTC. As protein: CASSPPDKLSYEQYF. This rearrangement joins TRBV4-1 to TRBJ2-7; possible D gene TRBD1, 5 bases. The CDR3 covers 15 residues. Per germline, CDR1 MGHRA and CDR2 YSYEKL.

On this clonotype itself: The junction departs from germline at one end; a sequencing error may be responsible. The gene calls are TRBV4-1 and TRBJ2-7; tentatively, D is TRBD1 (6 bases). CDR3 length: 15 residues. Germline V gene lookup returns CDR1 MGHRA and CDR2 YSYEKL. The CDR3 DNA is TGCGCCAGCAGCCGAGGATTCCAACAGGGAAATGAACAGCACTTC. It codes for CASSRGFQQGNEQHF.

The chain uses TRBV19 and TRBJ1-1; D is undetermined. V gave up 3 bases and J gave up 0 bases, with 11 bases separating them. The CDR3 has 15 amino acids. CDR1 and CDR2 from the germline V gene are LNHDA and SQIVND (reference sequence). CDR3 loop: CASSIRGQMNTEAFF. The CDR3 region has the DNA TGTGCCAGTAGTATCAGAGGCCAAATGAACACTGAAGCTTTCTTT. The variable domain in full, with the rest retrieved from reference TRBV19 and TRBJ1-1, is DGGITQSPKYLFRKEGQNVTLSCEQNLNHDAMYWYRQDPGQGLRLIYYSQIVNDFQKGDIAEGYSVSREKKESFPLTVTSAQKNPTAFYLCASSIRGQMNTEAFFGQGTRLTVV.

On this clonotype itself: A read error may explain this, as a much larger clone is one base away. The chain has TRBV2 and TRBJ1-4; a possible D gene is TRBD1 (6 bases). The CDR3 spans 13 residues. CDR1 and CDR2 from the germline V gene are SNHLY and FYNNEI. In DNA form, the CDR3 reads TGTGACAGCAGGATCGGACAGAATGAAAAACTGTTTTTT. Its translation is CDSRIGQNEKLFF.

With regard to this clonotype: The junction differs from germline at one of its ends, possibly a read error. The chain employs TRBV5-4 and TRBJ2-7; a weak D match, TRBD2 (5 bases). This CDR3 region has 14 residues. Germline V lookup: CDR1 SGHNT, CDR2 YYREEE (reference sequence). Here the CDR3 DNA reads TGTGCCAGCAACTTGAAGGGAGAGCCCTACGAGCAGTACTTC. Translated, it gives CASNLKGEPYEQYF. Full variable domain (rest looked up from reference TRBV5-4 and TRBJ2-7): ETGVTQSPTHLIKTRGQQVTLRCSSQSGHNTVSWYQQALGQGPQFIFQYYREEENGRGNFPPRFSGLQFPNYSSELNVNALELDDSALYLCASNLKGEPYEQYFGPGTRLTVT.